This T cell receptor (beta chain) came from a study of CXCR3-negative and CXCR3-positive naive CD8 T cells. Study conclusions and caveats: CXCR3-negative and CXCR3-positive naive cells shared comparable TRBV-TRBJ usage, but memory cells did not. Hydrophobicity of TRB CDR3s was greater in CXCR3-positive naive cells than in CXCR3-negative naive cells.

The libraries of TRB cDNA were prepared using 5' RACE with UMI labels. TCRdb reprocessed the 5' RACE reads and keeps a single row for each CDR3 protein, giving no DNA. The sample holds some 140,000 distinct CDR3 sequences. On this clonotype: The target antigen is unknown.

Germline V gene lookup returns CDR1 KGHSH and CDR2 LQKENI. The CDR3 is made up of 13 amino acids. The clonotype was recovered from a human donor in good health. Some clones in this sample may be carry-over from other donors' samples. The sample taken for sequencing was naive CXCR3+ CD8+ T cells from blood. As to subset: CD45RO-CCR7+CD27+CD95- naive CD8+ T cells expressing CXCR3 (TNR3+). V usage is TRBV18 and J usage is TRBJ1-1; lacking DNA, the TRBD1 call made by TCRdb goes unchecked. The CDR3 protein is CASSLPQIGKTFF.